The clone carrying this TCR beta chain was counted ten times or more. Its antigen is undetermined. The sample is drawn from a study of cytomegalovirus exposure and HLA in healthy donors. Study in general: T cells numbering around 180 million yielded around 120 million unique TCR beta sequences in an earlier analysis. General study results and limits: Later work found that TCR association rates differed between HLA loci; DRB1 had the most and HLA-C the fewest. Apart from CMV serostatus, no immune exposure information was available.

In the PCR, 60 Vbeta and 13 Jbeta primers were used. This table comes from immunoSEQ multiplex PCR, and its TCRdb copy is limited to in-frame clones, with some not included. The table records 150,000 to 200,000 clones, 65% to 90% of them present only once. Germline CDR1 reads SGHKS; CDR2 reads YYEKEE (reference sequence). V shed 2 bases and J shed 3 bases, with 3 bases lying between them. The CDR3 extends over 11 amino acids. The TCR originated in a woman aged 18-30 years in good health and CMV-seronegative. The V call is TRBV5-5, the J call TRBJ2-7; D uncertain. Sequencing was carried out using PBMCs. CDR3 amino acids: CASSFLYEQYF. The CDR3 DNA reads as TGTGCCAGCAGCTTCCTCTACGAGCAGTACTTC.